This TCR beta chain was sequenced during a study of blood T cell repertoires in COVID-19. On the study more broadly: Sample material is recorded as cDNA or gDNA derived from T cells, B-cell-depleted T cells, or PBMCs.

Libraries were prepared by immunoSEQ multiplex PCR; TCRdb keeps only in-frame clonotypes and omits some of them. The sample carries 60,000 to 85,000 clones, roughly 83% recorded once. Germline assignment: CDR1 SGHTA and CDR2 FQGNSA. The CDR3 extends over 16 amino acids. Losses at the gene ends were 6 bases for V and 1 base for J; bases not matched to a gene: 10. This sequence joins TRBV7-2 and TRBJ1-1; 8 nucleotides align to TRBD1. The sample was peripheral blood. This receptor was taken from an older man with acute or convalescent COVID-19. The CDR3: CASRTRQGPPNTEAFF. CDR3 in DNA: TGTGCCAGCAGAACGCGACAGGGGCCGCCGAACACTGAAGCTTTCTTT.